The 26 T cell receptor beta chains below all came from one sample that was sequenced in a study of cytomegalovirus exposure and HLA in healthy donors. 13 Jbeta primers and 60 Vbeta primers were used for the PCR. Method: immunoSEQ multiplex PCR; TCRdb's copy keeps in-frame clones and lacks some. The data show 100,000 to 150,000 clones, 8% to 11% seen once. The sample taken for sequencing was PBMCs. The receptors stem from a woman younger than 30 in good health and CMV-seropositive.

In its sample, this clone was seen a few times. The rearrangement links TRBV4-1 to TRBJ1-5, with 7 bases fitting TRBD1. V shed 4 bases and J 4 bases; nucleotides not matched to a gene: 4. Germline CDR1 is MGHRA and CDR2 is YSYEKL. The CDR3 is 14 amino acids. The CDR3 region has the DNA TGCGCCAGCAGCCCCGTACAGGGGAATCAGCCCCAGCATTTT. Translation: CASSPVQGNQPQHF.

In this sample, this clone turned up a few times. The chain has TRBV12-5 and TRBJ2-7; TRBD1 matches at 9 bases. The J segment lost 4 bases and the V segment lost 4 bases, leaving 5 bases of the junction unmatched. Per the germline V gene, CDR1 is LGHNT and CDR2 is FRNRAP. The CDR3 loop spans 14 amino acids. The CDR3 spells CASGSLDRGYEQYF. CDR3 nucleotides: TGTGCTAGTGGTTCCCTGGACAGGGGTTACGAGCAGTACTTC.

This clone was observed a handful of times. The V and J genes are TRBV6-1 and TRBJ2-3; D perhaps matches TRBD1 (5 bases). The CDR3 covers 15 residues. Germline V gives CDR1 MNHNS, CDR2 SASEGT. The V and J ends lost 7 bases and 0 bases respectively, with 14 bases between them. The DNA of the CDR3 is TGTGCCAGCACCGATCTGACAGAGAGCACAGATACGCAGTATTTT. It specifies CASTDLTESTDTQYF.

A few counts support this clone. This chain joins TRBV7-6 and TRBJ2-7; 7 bases align to TRBD2. This CDR3 has 16 amino acids. Germline values: CDR1 SGHVS, CDR2 FNYEAQ. Trimming removed 5 bases from V and 1 base from J; junction bases left unmatched: 11. The CDR3 loop reads CASSLTGQRGSYEQYF. In DNA form, the CDR3 reads TGTGCCAGCAGCCTGACCGGTCAGCGGGGTTCCTACGAGCAGTACTTC.

The V gene is TRBV28, the J gene TRBJ2-1; 13 bases line up with TRBD2. Trimming removed 3 bases from V and 7 bases from J; junction bases left unmatched: 6. CDR1 and CDR2 (germline): MDHEN, SYDVKM. The CDR3 spans 16 residues. The CDR3: CASSFPGLAGRNEQFF. In nucleotides, the CDR3 is TGTGCCAGCAGTTTCCCGGGACTAGCGGGAAGAAATGAGCAGTTCTTC.

The chain joins TRBV6-8 to TRBJ1-5; tentative D call: TRBD1 (6 bases). Germline lookup yields CDR1 MNHGY and CDR2 SAAAGT. Trimming left V 1 base short and J 6 bases short, with 19 bases between. The CDR3 has 17 amino acids. Here the CDR3 DNA reads TGTGCCAGCAGTTACTATCGTTCTAACAGGGCCAGTCAGCCCCAGCATTTT. Translation gives CASSYYRSNRASQPQHF.

The V and J genes are TRBV5-6 and TRBJ2-4; maybe TRBD1 (6 bases). V dropped 0 bases and J dropped 6 bases, with 13 bases sitting between them. The CDR3 consists of 15 residues. The germline gives CDR1 SGHDT, CDR2 YYEEEE. The CDR3 region has the DNA TGTGCCAGCAGCTTGGGGACAGTGTGGAGAAACATTCAGTACTTC. It codes for CASSLGTVWRNIQYF.

This clone was seen only a few times. The gene calls are TRBV18 and TRBJ2-7; D is uncertain. The germline CDR1 and CDR2 sequences are KGHSH and LQKENI. This CDR3 has 13 residues. V was clipped by 4 bases and J by 0 bases, with 7 bases between them. CDR3 region: CASSQQISYEQYF. The DNA for the CDR3 is TGTGCCAGCTCACAACAGATCTCCTACGAGCAGTACTTC.

The chain couples TRBV30 to TRBJ2-1; TRBD2 matches 8 bases. The germline V gene has CDR1 GTSNPN and CDR2 SVGIG (reference sequence). The CDR3 totals 14 residues. Trimming at V came to 4 bases and at J to 8 bases, leaving 10 bases not matched to a gene. CDR3 nucleotide sequence: TGTGCCTGGACCCTTAGCGGGGATGTGGATGAGCAGTTCTTC. This encodes CAWTLSGDVDEQFF.

The J gene is TRBJ2-3, the V gene TRBV2; 8 positions match TRBD2. In germline, CDR1 is SNHLY, CDR2 FYNNEI. The CDR3 is 14 residues long. Trimming took 6 bases from V and 2 from J; bases not matched to a gene: 4. The CDR3 sequence: CASRLAEPTDTQYF. The CDR3 DNA sequence: TGTGCCAGCAGACTAGCGGAGCCCACAGATACGCAGTATTTT.

This clone was seen only a few times. The chain couples TRBV11-2 to TRBJ1-1; TRBD1 is a possible D gene (5 bases). Germline lookup yields CDR1 SGHAT and CDR2 FQNNGV. V lost 3 bases and J lost 1, with 6 bases in between. The CDR3 has 13 amino acids. The CDR3 coding sequence is TGTGCCAGCAGCTTCGGACAGAACACTGAAGCTTTCTTT. Translating it yields CASSFGQNTEAFF.

This clone appeared a few times. V and J are TRBV30 and TRBJ2-1, with D hard to call. Germline V gene sequence: CDR1 GTSNPN, CDR2 SVGIG (reference sequence). V was trimmed by 2 bases and J by 7 bases, leaving 9 bases between them. This CDR3 is built from 12 residues. Here the CDR3 reads CAWSFQANEQFF. Written as DNA, the CDR3 is TGTGCCTGGAGTTTTCAAGCGAATGAGCAGTTCTTC.

This clone occurred a few times. J is TRBJ2-7 and V is TRBV19, with 11 bases lining up with TRBD2. V shed 4 bases and J 7 bases; nucleotides not matched to a gene: 0. CDR1 and CDR2 (germline): LNHDA, SQIVND (reference sequence). The CDR3 covers 12 residues. The CDR3 region has the DNA TGTGCCAGTAGTACTAGCGGGAGGGAGCAGTACTTC. This sequence encodes CASSTSGREQYF.

The J gene is TRBJ1-1, the V gene TRBV6-9, with 8 bases matching TRBD1. This CDR3 spans 17 amino acids. Trimming at V came to 8 bases and at J to 8 bases, leaving 22 bases not matched to a gene. Germline CDR1 is MNHGY and CDR2 is SVAAGI. CDR3 protein: CASPKPGGGSPRPEAFF. The CDR3 DNA is TGTGCCAGCCCGAAACCAGGGGGCGGGTCCCCTCGACCCGAAGCTTTCTTT.

This chain uses TRBV7-8 with TRBJ2-4; maybe TRBD1 (6 bases). Germline CDR1 SGHVS, CDR2 FQNEAQ. The V and J ends lost 1 base and 5 bases respectively, with 15 bases between them. The CDR3 is 16 residues long. CDR3 nucleotides: TGTGCCAGCAGCTTAGTACCCTGGGACATGGAAAACATTCAGTACTTC. This sequence encodes CASSLVPWDMENIQYF.

The J gene is TRBJ2-7, the V gene TRBV4-1, with D unclear. Trimming cost V 0 bases and J 2 bases, with 8 bases left between them. Germline CDR1 MGHRA, CDR2 YSYEKL. The CDR3 covers 14 residues. The CDR3 protein is CASSQESLAYEQYF. In nucleotides, the CDR3 is TGCGCCAGCAGCCAAGAAAGCCTGGCCTACGAGCAGTACTTC.

V is TRBV6-1 and J is TRBJ1-5; the match to TRBD1 covers 10 bases. CDR3 length: 16 residues. CDR1 is MNHNS and CDR2 is SASEGT in the germline V gene. Trimming cost V 4 bases and J 0 bases; bases outside gene matches: 3. The CDR3 loop is CASSGQGAGSNQPQHF. In nucleotides, the CDR3 is TGTGCCAGCAGTGGACAGGGGGCGGGTAGCAATCAGCCCCAGCATTTT.

The CDR3 bases are TGTGCCAGCAGTCAAGCGGAGGCAGATACGCAGTATTTT. It yields the protein CASSQAEADTQYF. The chain recombines TRBV6-4 with TRBJ2-3, with D possibly TRBD2 on 5 matching bases. Trimming shortened V by 5 bases and J by 4 bases, and 10 bases separated the two germline ends. The germline V gene has CDR1 MRHNA and CDR2 SNTAGT. The length of the CDR3 is 13 residues.

This rearrangement joins TRBV5-1 to TRBJ1-1; 7 positions agree with TRBD1. This CDR3 is built from 15 residues. Unmatched junction bases numbered 9, after V lost 0 bases and J lost 7 bases. The germline gives CDR1 SGHRS, CDR2 YFSETQ. The CDR3 DNA reads TGCGCCAGCAGCTTGGCTATAGGGGACAGTCTTGAAGCTTTCTTT. Amino acid sequence: CASSLAIGDSLEAFF. Looking up the rest from reference TRBV5-1 and TRBJ1-1 gives the full variable domain: KAGVTQTPRYLIKTRGQQVTLSCSPISGHRSVSWYQQTPGQGLQFLFEYFSETQRNKGNFPGRFSGRQFSNSRSEMNVSTLELGDSALYLCASSLAIGDSLEAFFGQGTRLTVV.

The CDR3 DNA reads TGTGCCAGCAGTTCCCAGGGGGAAGGGGCTGAAGCTTTCTTT. It encodes CASSSQGEGAEAFF. The V call is TRBV28, the J call TRBJ1-1, with 7 bases lining up with TRBD1. The ends lost 4 bases at V and 6 bases at J; junction bases unmatched: 8. CDR3 size: 14 residues. CDR1 and CDR2 (germline): MDHEN, SYDVKM.

Many counts were recorded for this clone. Additional DNA sequences in this sample encode the identical CDR3. The chain carries TRBV9 and TRBJ2-7, with TRBD1 identical over 7 bases. V was pared by 0 bases and J by 6 bases, with 6 bases of the junction left unmatched. The germline CDR1 and CDR2 sequences are SGDLS and YYNGEE. The CDR3 loop spans 14 amino acids. CDR3 coding DNA: TGTGCCAGCAGCGTAGCTTACAGGGGCGCCGAGCAGTACTTC. Amino acids: CASSVAYRGAEQYF.

This clone appeared a few times. J is TRBJ2-1 and V is TRBV28, with 7 bases aligning to TRBD2. Germline loops: CDR1 MDHEN, CDR2 SYDVKM. This CDR3 has 15 residues. V lost 5 bases, J lost 0 bases, and 4 bases stayed unmatched. The CDR3 DNA reads TGTGCCAGCAGTCCTAGCGGTGGCTCCTACAATGAGCAGTTCTTC. Its protein product is CASSPSGGSYNEQFF. Full variable domain (outside the CDR3, taken from reference TRBV28 and TRBJ2-1): DVKVTQSSRYLVKRTGEKVFLECVQDMDHENMFWYRQDPGLGLRLIYFSYDVKMKEKGDIPEGYSVSREKKERFSLILESASTNQTSMYLCASSPSGGSYNEQFFGPGTRLTVL.

This chain connects TRBV6-1 to TRBJ2-5; 9 bases line up with TRBD1. With 4 bases clipped from V and 5 bases from J, the junction kept 5 bases outside the gene matches. The CDR3 is made up of 14 amino acids. Per the germline V gene, CDR1 is MNHNS and CDR2 is SASEGT. In DNA form, the CDR3 reads TGTGCCAGCAGTGCCGGGACAGGGAGGGAGACCCAGTACTTC. It codes for CASSAGTGRETQYF.

This clone was observed a few times. The rearrangement uses TRBV5-4 and TRBJ2-3, with 10 bases identical to TRBD2. The CDR3 has 14 amino acids. V shed 5 bases, J shed 5 bases, and the junction held 5 bases outside the gene matches. The germline CDR1 and CDR2 sequences are SGHNT and YYREEE (reference sequence). For the CDR3, the DNA is TGTGCCAGCAGACCTAGCGGGAGCTTAGATACGCAGTATTTT. Its protein product is CASRPSGSLDTQYF.

CDR3 sequence reads: CASMRHFTEAFF. The CDR3 DNA reads as TGTGCCAGTATGAGGCACTTCACTGAAGCTTTCTTT. V and J are TRBV19 and TRBJ1-1; D unresolved. Trimming left V 7 bases short and J 4 bases short, with 10 bases between. There are 12 residues in the CDR3. Germline V gene data show CDR1 as LNHDA and CDR2 as SQIVND (reference sequence).

This clone was counted between two and nine times. The V call is TRBV7-9, the J call TRBJ2-2, with 11 bases identical to TRBD2. Germline lookup yields CDR1 SEHNR and CDR2 FQNEAQ (reference sequence). The trim removed 4 bases at V and 4 bases at J, leaving 5 bases unmatched. The CDR3 consists of 16 residues. The CDR3 DNA reads as TGTGCCAGCAGCTCCCGACTAGCGGGATTCACCGGGGAGCTGTTTTTT. Amino acid sequence: CASSSRLAGFTGELFF.